One and the same sample provided the 3 T cell receptor beta chains below, sequenced in a study of blood T cell repertoires in COVID-19 (dated by TCRdb to the early 2020s). The library was made by the immunoSEQ multiplex PCR assay. TCRdb took this table from immuneACCESS and kept in-frame rearrangements with V and J called. Such tables lack part of the clones; where checked against another copy, unresolved V genes explain under half of the gap, and the rest is unexplained. The sample has 200,000 to 300,000 clones on record, 70% to 90% of them singletons. Together, the top ten hold around 0.99% of the sample. The source material was peripheral blood. The receptor source for this set is a woman aged 40 to 50 who had recovered from COVID-19.

This rearrangement joins TRBV30 to TRBJ2-5; 8 bases are a match to TRBD2. This CDR3 has 12 amino acids. Germline-derived CDR1 and CDR2 are GTSNPN and SVGIG (reference sequence). The ends lost 3 bases at V and 5 bases at J; junction bases unmatched: 2. CDR3 residues: CAWRASGETQYF. The DNA of the CDR3 is TGTGCCTGGAGGGCTAGCGGGGAGACCCAGTACTTC.

V usage is TRBV7-3 and J usage is TRBJ1-1; maybe TRBD1 (5 bases). The CDR3 sequence is 14 residues long. V gave up 7 bases and J gave up 0 bases, with 12 bases separating them. The germline V gene encodes CDR1 SGHTA and CDR2 FQGTGA. CDR3 coding DNA: TGTGCCAGCACCCCGGGACTCATGAACACTGAAGCTTTCTTT. Its translation is CASTPGLMNTEAFF. Together with reference TRBV7-3 and TRBJ1-1, the CDR3 gives the full variable domain: GAGVSQTPSNKVTEKGKYVELRCDPISGHTALYWYRQSLGQGPEFLIYFQGTGAADDSGLPNDRFFAVRPEGSVSTLKIQRTERGDSAVYLCASTPGLMNTEAFFGQGTRLTVV.

This clone has only a few counts. The V and J genes are TRBV5-1 and TRBJ1-1; the match to TRBD1 covers 10 bases. This CDR3 is built from 14 residues. Germline CDR1 and CDR2: SGHRS and YFSETQ. J was trimmed by 1 base and V by 7 bases; bases with no gene match: 4. The CDR3 spells CASWGTGANTEAFF. The CDR3 DNA reads TGCGCCAGCTGGGGGACAGGGGCGAACACTGAAGCTTTCTTT.